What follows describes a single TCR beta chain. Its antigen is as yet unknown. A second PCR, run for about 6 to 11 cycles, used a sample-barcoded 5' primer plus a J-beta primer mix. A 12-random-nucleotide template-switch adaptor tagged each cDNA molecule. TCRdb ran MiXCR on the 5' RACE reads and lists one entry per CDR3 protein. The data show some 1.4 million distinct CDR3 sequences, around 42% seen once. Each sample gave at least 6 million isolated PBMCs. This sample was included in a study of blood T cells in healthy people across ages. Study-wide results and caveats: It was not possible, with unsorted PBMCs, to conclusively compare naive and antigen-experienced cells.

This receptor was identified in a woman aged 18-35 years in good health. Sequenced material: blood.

The CDR3 is CSARDLGDSYGYTF. In DNA form, the CDR3 reads TGCAGTGCTAGAGATCTAGGGGACAGTTATGGCTACACCTTC. This rearrangement joins TRBV20-1 to TRBJ1-2, with 7 positions matching TRBD1. The CDR3 has 14 amino acids. CDR1 is DFQATT and CDR2 is SNEGSKA in the germline V gene (reference sequence). V dropped 0 bases and J dropped 5; count of bases not matched to a gene: 6.